The present T cell receptor beta chain was sequenced within a study of blood T cells in healthy people across ages. Then a second PCR, running roughly 6 to 11 cycles, was carried out with a sample-barcoded 5' primer and a J-beta primer mix. One entry per CDR3 protein results from TCRdb running MiXCR on the 5' RACE reads. The table includes roughly 650,000 distinct CDR3 sequences, approximately 29% detected once. In regard to this clonotype: At one boundary the junction diverges from the germline segment, which might be a read error.

The CDR3 totals 14 residues. Germline lookup yields CDR1 SGHTA and CDR2 FQGNSA. Russia was home to the donors, healthy Caucasian individuals aged roughly 6 to 100. The sequenced sample was blood. The chain links TRBV7-2 to TRBJ1-4, with a possible D match to TRBD1 (5 bases). The clonotype originates from a woman aged 80 or over in good health. CDR3 residues: CASSLWGMDGKLFF. CDR3 nucleotides: TGTGCTAGCAGCTTATGGGGGATGGATGGAAAACTGTTTTTT.